The rows below give T cell receptor beta chains drawn from one sample of a study of shared clonotypes between healthy human individuals. Libraries were prepared by immunoSEQ multiplex PCR; TCRdb keeps only in-frame clonotypes and omits some of them. The sample holds some 2,100,000 clones, around 93% seen once. Source material: naive CD8+ T cells from PBMCs. These receptors all stem from a man aged 18 to 29 in good health. Some clones in this sample may be carry-over from other donors' samples. The CDR3 runs from the conserved cysteine through the conserved F or W. A D gene is named only where the DNA matches it firmly.

j_gene | v_gene | len | d_gene | CDR3nt | CDR3aa
TRBJ1-1 | TRBV5-1 | 14 | . | TGCGCCAGCAGCTTGGTCAGGGCTGGGACTGAAGCTTTCTTT | CASSLVRAGTEAFF
TRBJ2-7 | TRBV28 | 14 | TRBD2 | TGTGCCAGCAGTCTAGCGGGAGTAACCTACGAGCAGTACTTC | CASSLAGVTYEQYF
TRBJ1-1 | TRBV28 | 14 | . | TGTACGACGATGGCGGACGAGGAGAGCACTGAAGCTTTCTTT | CTTMADEESTEAFF
TRBJ2-7 | TRBV4-3 | 13 | TRBD1 | TGCGCCAGCAGCTTGACAGGGGGCCGCGAGCAGTACTTC | CASSLTGGREQYF
TRBJ2-7 | TRBV4-1 | 14 | . | TGCGCCAGCAGCCAAGATGCAGGACCCTACGAGCAGTACTTC | CASSQDAGPYEQYF
TRBJ1-2 | TRBV7-8 | 15 | TRBD1 | TGTGCCAGCAGCTTACGGGACAGGGCCGACTATGGCTACACCTTC | CASSLRDRADYGYTF
TRBJ2-7 | TRBV29-1 | 13 | . | TGCAGCGTTGTAAGGATCGGGTCCTACGAGCAGTACTTC | CSVVRIGSYEQYF
TRBJ1-1 | TRBV27 | 15 | . | TGTGCCAGCAGTTTAACAGCCTACACGAACACTGAAGCTTTCTTT | CASSLTAYTNTEAFF
TRBJ2-1 | TRBV9 | 16 | TRBD2 | TGTGCCAGCAGCGGTACTAGCGGAGTACGGGACGGTGAGCAGTTCTTC | CASSGTSGVRDGEQFF
TRBJ1-1 | TRBV5-1 | 14 | . | TGCGCCAGCAGCTTGGGAGGGGGAATCACTGAAGCTTTCTTT | CASSLGGGITEAFF
TRBJ2-7 | TRBV27 | 14 | TRBD2 | TGTGCCAGCAGCCAATTAGCGGGAGCTGACGAGCAGTACTTC | CASSQLAGADEQYF
TRBJ1-5 | TRBV28 | 16 | TRBD1 | TGTGCCAGCACCCTCGGCCCAGGGGGCGCGGTCCAGCCCCAGCATTTT | CASTLGPGGAVQPQHF